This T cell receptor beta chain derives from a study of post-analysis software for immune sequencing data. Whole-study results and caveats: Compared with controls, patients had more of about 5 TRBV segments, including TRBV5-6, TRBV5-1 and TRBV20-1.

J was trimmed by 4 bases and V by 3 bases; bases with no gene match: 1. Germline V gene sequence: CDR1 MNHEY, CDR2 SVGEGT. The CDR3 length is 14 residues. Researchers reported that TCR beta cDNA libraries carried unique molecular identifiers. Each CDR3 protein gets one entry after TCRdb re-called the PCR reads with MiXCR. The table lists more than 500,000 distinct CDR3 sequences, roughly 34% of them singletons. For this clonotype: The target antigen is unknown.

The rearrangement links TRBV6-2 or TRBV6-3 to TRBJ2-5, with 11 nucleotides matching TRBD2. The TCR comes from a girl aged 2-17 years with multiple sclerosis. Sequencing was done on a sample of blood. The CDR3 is CASSYGTSGETQYF. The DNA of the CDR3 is TGTGCCAGCAGTTATGGGACTAGCGGAGAGACCCAGTACTTC.